Shown below are 14 T cell receptor beta chains from a single sample sequenced in a study of blood T cell repertoires in COVID-19. The method was immunoSEQ multiplex PCR; TCRdb's version includes in-frame clones alone and lacks a portion of them. The table records just over 300,000 clones, approximately 91% of them present only once. Sequencing was performed on PBMCs or T cells enriched from blood (not recorded which). The receptors shown here come from a woman in her thirties or forties who had recovered from COVID-19.

The V gene is TRBV12-3 or TRBV12-4, the J gene TRBJ1-5; D might be TRBD1 (5 bases). This CDR3 contains 13 residues. The ends were cut back, 11 bases at V and 2 bases at J, with 13 bases in the middle. The CDR3, as DNA: TGTGCCTGTGCCGCGGGGCGCAATCAGCCCCAGCATTTT. It is translated as CACAAGRNQPQHF.

This CDR3 is CATSDPTGGKEKLFF. In nucleotides, the CDR3 is TGTGCCACCAGTGACCCAACAGGGGGCAAGGAAAAACTGTTTTTT. The V gene is TRBV24-1, the J gene TRBJ1-4; 9 bases are a match to TRBD1. Germline trimming cut 4 bases from V and 8 bases from J; bases unmatched to any gene: 7. In germline, CDR1 is KGHDR, CDR2 SFDVKD. The CDR3 has 15 residues.

The J gene is TRBJ1-2, the V gene TRBV28; 9 positions match TRBD1. The V segment lost 8 bases and the J segment 4 bases; nucleotides outside the gene matches: 14. Germline V gene sequence: CDR1 MDHEN, CDR2 SYDVKM. The CDR3 runs to 16 residues. The CDR3 is CASQTPTGGRVYGYTF. The CDR3 coding sequence is TGTGCCAGCCAGACCCCTACAGGGGGCCGGGTCTATGGCTACACCTTC.

The V and J genes are TRBV10-3 and TRBJ2-1, with TRBD1 identical over 8 bases. Looked up from germline, CDR1 is ENHRY and CDR2 is SYGVKD. V was clipped by 6 bases and J by 0 bases; unmatched bases: 10. The CDR3 covers 17 residues. CDR3 nucleotides: TGTGCCATCAGCCGCACCGGACAGGGAAGCTCCTACAATGAGCAGTTCTTC. It specifies CAISRTGQGSSYNEQFF.

The chain combines TRBV9 with TRBJ1-4, with D possibly matching TRBD1 (6 bases). V was trimmed by 2 bases and J by 6 bases, leaving 11 bases between them. CDR3 length: 14 residues. The germline V gene has CDR1 SGDLS and CDR2 YYNGEE. CDR3 in amino acids: CASSVSGVDEKLFF. The CDR3 DNA sequence: TGTGCCAGCAGCGTTTCAGGGGTGGATGAAAAACTGTTTTTT. The whole variable domain, filled in from reference TRBV9 and TRBJ1-4, reads DSGVTQTPKHLITATGQRVTLRCSPRSGDLSVYWYQQSLDQGLQFLIQYYNGEERAKGNILERFSAQQFPDLHSELNLSSLELGDSALYFCASSVSGVDEKLFFGSGTQLSVL.

The V and J genes are TRBV6-6 and TRBJ2-3; 12 positions match TRBD2. The CDR3 is 16 residues long. Per germline, CDR1 MNHNY and CDR2 SVGAGI (reference sequence). Germline trimming cut 5 bases from V and 6 bases from J; bases unmatched to any gene: 9. CDR3 protein: CASSPLTSGGSDTQYF. In DNA form, the CDR3 reads TGTGCCAGCAGTCCCCTGACTAGCGGGGGATCTGATACGCAGTATTTT.

The rearrangement links TRBV10-1 to TRBJ1-5; D possibly corresponds to TRBD1 (5 bases). Germline values: CDR1 WNHNN, CDR2 SYGVQD (reference sequence). There are 16 residues in the CDR3. V was pared by 11 bases and J by 6 bases, with 26 bases between. The CDR3, as DNA: TGCGCCCCACGAGGACGGGACTCAAGGTTGGGTCAGCCCCAGCATTTT. Translation gives CAPRGRDSRLGQPQHF.

This clone is a singleton in its sample. The chain recombines TRBV27 with TRBJ1-1; possible D gene TRBD1, 6 bases. This CDR3 comprises 15 residues. Trimming stripped 5 bases from V and 3 bases from J, with 16 bases between. Germline V gives CDR1 MNHEY, CDR2 SMNVEV (reference sequence). This CDR3 is CASSINRASYTEAFF. The DNA of the CDR3 is TGTGCCAGCAGTATAAACAGGGCCTCATACACTGAAGCTTTCTTT.

The genes are TRBV9 and TRBJ2-1; 9 bases agree with TRBD2. CDR3 length: 17 amino acids. The trim removed 4 bases at V and 5 bases at J, leaving 13 bases unmatched. In germline, CDR1 is SGDLS, CDR2 YYNGEE. This CDR3 is CASSPPRASGKDNEQFF. CDR3 DNA sequence: TGTGCCAGCAGCCCCCCCAGGGCTAGCGGGAAAGACAATGAGCAGTTCTTC.

The chain employs TRBV19 and TRBJ1-2; D gene unclear. With 7 bases removed from V and 5 bases from J, the gap between germline ends came to 20 bases. The CDR3 consists of 15 residues. Per germline, CDR1 LNHDA and CDR2 SQIVND (reference sequence). CDR3 nucleotide sequence: TGTGCCAGTATTGGGCAGACGAAAGAAGATTATGGCTACACCTTC. Its translation: CASIGQTKEDYGYTF.

This chain joins TRBV30 and TRBJ2-3, with 12 bases aligning to TRBD2. The germline CDR1 and CDR2 sequences are GTSNPN and SVGIG (reference sequence). The CDR3 extends over 14 amino acids. Losses at the gene ends were 5 bases for V and 5 bases for J; bases not matched to a gene: 5. The CDR3 reads CAWGLAGYGDTQYF. The DNA for the CDR3 is TGTGCCTGGGGACTAGCGGGATATGGAGATACGCAGTATTTT. Full variable domain (remainder filled in from reference TRBV30 and TRBJ2-3): SQTIHQWPATLVQPVGSPLSLECTVEGTSNPNLYWYRQAAGRGLQLLFYSVGIGQISSEVPQNLSASRPQDRQFILSSKKLLLSDSGFYLCAWGLAGYGDTQYFGPGTRLTVL.

This clone was counted only a few times. The CDR3, as DNA: TGTGCCAGCAGTGGAGACAGGGACTCTGGGGCCAACGTCCTGACTTTC. It encodes CASSGDRDSGANVLTF. This chain links TRBV6-1 with TRBJ2-6; 7 nucleotides match TRBD1. The CDR3 extends over 16 amino acids. The trim removed 4 bases at V and 0 bases at J, leaving 3 bases unmatched. Germline V lookup: CDR1 MNHNS, CDR2 SASEGT.

This chain connects TRBV24-1 to TRBJ1-5; 8 bases map to TRBD1. Germline CDR1 reads KGHDR; CDR2 reads SFDVKD. The CDR3 sequence is 16 residues long. The V gene end was trimmed by 3 bases and the J gene end by 6 bases; junction bases not matched to a gene: 9. CDR3 protein: CATSDGSGTGLQPQHF. The CDR3 DNA reads TGTGCCACCAGTGATGGAAGCGGGACAGGACTTCAGCCCCAGCATTTT.

The J gene is TRBJ2-7, the V gene TRBV27; 10 bases match TRBD2. This CDR3 is 15 amino acids long. Germline loops: CDR1 MNHEY, CDR2 SMNVEV (reference sequence). V shed 6 bases and J 4 bases; nucleotides not matched to a gene: 9. CDR3: CASSPRLAGLYEQYF. The CDR3 DNA reads TGTGCCAGCAGCCCCCGACTAGCGGGCCTGTACGAGCAGTACTTC.